This note documents a single TCR beta chain sequence. The antigen remains unidentified. The data were obtained in a study of cytomegalovirus exposure and HLA in healthy donors. Study overall: T cells numbering around 200 million yielded 90 million to 140 million unique TCR beta sequences in an earlier analysis. Ancestry clustering placed about four fifths of about 400 genotyped donors in the Caucasian-associated cluster. Findings and limits, study-wide: For TCR beta chains, V- and J-gene trimming was later linked to a missense DCLRE1C variant. The CMV antigen specificity of three CMV-associated chains was confirmed through in vitro analysis.

Trimming removed 2 bases from V and 4 bases from J; junction bases left unmatched: 6. Germline V CDR1 and CDR2: SEHNR, FQNEAQ (reference sequence). The CDR3 is 15 amino acids. 60 Vbeta and 13 Jbeta primers were used in PCR. Sequenced by immunoSEQ multiplex PCR; TCRdb stores in-frame clones only, minus some. Of fewer than 120,000 clones in the sample, about 73% were seen once. This receptor was identified in a woman aged 30 to 39 in good health and CMV-seronegative. The sequenced material came from PBMCs. The V gene is TRBV7-9, the J gene TRBJ2-3; 7 bases agree with TRBD1. The DNA of the CDR3 is TGTGCCAGCAGCTTAAACAGGGGTCCCGCAGATACGCAGTATTTT. It codes for CASSLNRGPADTQYF. The full variable domain, rest sourced from reference TRBV7-9 and TRBJ2-3, is DTGVSQNPRHKITKRGQNVTFRCDPISEHNRLYWYRQTLGQGPEFLTYFQNEAQLEKSRLLSDRFSAERPKGSFSTLEIQRTEQGDSAMYLCASSLNRGPADTQYFGPGTRLTVL.